These 20 T cell receptor beta chains were all obtained from the same sample, sequenced in a study of blood T cell repertoires in COVID-19. Using immunoSEQ multiplex PCR, the repertoire was profiled, and TCRdb retains in-frame clones only, with some absent. Of 70,000 to 90,000 clones in the sample, roughly 80% were seen once. Sequenced input: peripheral blood. These receptors were obtained from a human donor in a cohort sampled during active COVID-19.

The chain is built from TRBV10-3 and TRBJ1-2; unclear D gene. Trimming shortened V by 3 bases and J by 4 bases, and 15 bases separated the two germline ends. The CDR3 is 15 residues long. The V gene's germline CDR1 is ENHRY and CDR2 SYGVKD. CDR3: CAISDLPGPRYGYTF. The CDR3 DNA is TGTGCCATCAGTGATCTTCCGGGTCCTCGCTATGGCTACACCTTC.

The CDR3 bases are TGTGCCACCAGTGACCCACGTCGGGCAGCGGGAATCGAGACCCAGTACTTC. This encodes CATSDPRRAAGIETQYF. The chain joins TRBV24-1 to TRBJ2-5; 7 positions agree with TRBD2. This CDR3 has 17 residues. Trimming removed 4 bases from V and 5 bases from J; junction bases left unmatched: 15. The germline V gene has CDR1 KGHDR and CDR2 SFDVKD.

CDR3 bases: TGTGCCAGCAGTTACGGACAGGGGACTAGCACAGATACGCAGTATTTT. Translated, it gives CASSYGQGTSTDTQYF. The chain links TRBV6-2 or TRBV6-3 to TRBJ2-3; 9 bases line up with TRBD1. This CDR3 region has 16 residues. J gave up 0 bases and V 2 bases, and 3 bases lay outside the gene matches. Germline-derived CDR1 and CDR2 are MNHEY and SVGEGT.

V usage is TRBV28 and J usage is TRBJ2-1; 11 bases fit TRBD2. This CDR3 is 16 amino acids long. With 5 bases clipped from V and 8 bases from J, the junction kept 11 bases outside the gene matches. Germline V gene data show CDR1 as MDHEN and CDR2 as SYDVKM. The CDR3 spells CASSPPWVAGGDEQFF. The DNA of the CDR3 is TGTGCCAGCAGTCCCCCGTGGGTAGCGGGAGGGGATGAGCAGTTCTTC.

This clone was counted once. This chain uses TRBV10-3 with TRBJ2-5; possibly TRBD1 for D (6 bases). Trimming left V 2 bases short and J 2 bases short, with 9 bases between. CDR1 and CDR2 (germline): ENHRY, SYGVKD. The CDR3 is 14 amino acids. CDR3 DNA: TGTGCCATCAGTGAGGGGACACTTCAAGAGACCCAGTACTTC. Translated: CAISEGTLQETQYF.

The V and J genes are TRBV6-4 and TRBJ2-7; 9 bases are shared with TRBD2. This CDR3 has 18 residues. Germline V lookup: CDR1 MRHNA, CDR2 SNTAGT. The V gene end was trimmed by 2 bases and the J gene end by 2 bases; junction bases not matched to a gene: 13. The CDR3 is CASSDHLLAGEGPYEQYF. CDR3 DNA: TGTGCCAGCAGTGACCATCTTTTAGCGGGAGAGGGACCCTACGAGCAGTACTTC.

The chain recombines TRBV5-4 with TRBJ2-1; TRBD2 agrees at 8 bases. CDR3 length: 17 amino acids. The trim removed 4 bases at V and 1 base at J, leaving 10 bases unmatched. Germline V gives CDR1 SGHNT, CDR2 YYREEE (reference sequence). The CDR3 loop reads CASSPASGRTSYNEQFF. CDR3 nucleotides: TGTGCCAGCAGCCCTGCGAGCGGGAGAACGTCCTACAATGAGCAGTTCTTC.

The chain has TRBV5-1 and TRBJ2-2, with D maybe TRBD1 (6 bases). CDR3 length: 17 residues. Germline CDR1 is SGHRS and CDR2 is YFSETQ. Between the trimmed V and J ends, which lost 4 bases and 4 bases, there was a span of 20 bases. CDR3 sequence reads: CASSPTPSRGGTGELFF. The DNA of the CDR3 is TGCGCCAGCAGCCCGACACCTTCACGAGGGGGCACCGGGGAGCTGTTTTTT.

The chain combines TRBV21-1 with TRBJ1-5; TRBD1, as called in the table, went unchecked against the DNA. TRBV21-1 is given as a pseudogene. The CDR3 spans 19 residues. The CDR3 sequence is CASSKSYRETASGNQPQHF. The CDR3 DNA sequence: TGTGCCAGCAGCAAAAGCTACAGGGAAACGGCAAGTGGCAATCAGCCCCAGCATTTT.

This clone showed up just a few times. V and J are TRBV5-4 and TRBJ1-1; 9 positions match TRBD1. Germline V gene data show CDR1 as SGHNT and CDR2 as YYREEE (reference sequence). The CDR3 totals 13 residues. V shed 4 bases, J shed 7 bases, and the junction held 5 bases outside the gene matches. CDR3 region: CASSLPGQGEAFF. The CDR3 nucleotides are TGTGCCAGCAGCCTCCCGGGACAGGGTGAAGCTTTCTTT.

The chain is built from TRBV19 and TRBJ2-5; 10 bases fit TRBD2. Per germline, CDR1 LNHDA and CDR2 SQIVND (reference sequence). The V gene end was trimmed by 6 bases and the J gene end by 5 bases; junction bases not matched to a gene: 9. This CDR3 is built from 15 residues. The CDR3 nucleotides are TGTGCCAGTAGGTCCCGACTAGCGGGTTCGGAGACCCAGTACTTC. It yields the protein CASRSRLAGSETQYF.

This chain connects TRBV11-3 to TRBJ2-3; 7 bases match TRBD2. The junction had 7 bases not matched to a gene; V was cut back by 1 base and J by 6 bases. The CDR3 has 15 residues. The germline V gene encodes CDR1 SGHNT and CDR2 YENEEA. The DNA for the CDR3 is TGTGCCAGCAGCTTAGGCGGGAGTGTCCAGGATACGCAGTATTTT. Residues: CASSLGGSVQDTQYF. The entire variable domain, with the rest obtained from reference TRBV11-3 and TRBJ2-3, is as follows: EAGVVQSPRYKIIEKKQPVAFWCNPISGHNTLYWYLQNLGQGPELLIRYENEEAVDDSQLPKDRFSAERLKGVDSTLKIQPAELGDSAVYLCASSLGGSVQDTQYFGPGTRLTVL.

This clone was counted once. The gene calls are TRBV19 and TRBJ1-2, with 9 bases fitting TRBD1. Germline assignment: CDR1 LNHDA and CDR2 SQIVND (reference sequence). Trimming cost V 7 bases and J 8 bases; bases outside gene matches: 8. This CDR3 spans 13 amino acids. The CDR3 protein is CASMRDRERGYTF. CDR3 DNA: TGTGCCAGTATGAGGGACAGGGAAAGGGGCTACACCTTC.

This clone was observed a single time. The sample carries other DNA sequences with the same CDR3. The chain has TRBV2 and TRBJ1-5; D is unclear. Trimming took off 3 bases at V and 0 bases at J, with 9 bases between the two ends. CDR1 is SNHLY and CDR2 is FYNNEI in the germline V gene. The CDR3 is 15 amino acids. CDR3 nucleotides: TGTGCCAGCAGTGACCAGAAAACTAGCAATCAGCCCCAGCATTTT. Encoded protein: CASSDQKTSNQPQHF.

This rearrangement joins TRBV4-1 to TRBJ2-1; D unresolved. Trimming stripped 1 base from V and 1 base from J, with 11 bases between. Germline V lookup: CDR1 MGHRA, CDR2 YSYEKL. CDR3 length: 16 residues. This CDR3 is CASSQVNILSYNEQFF. The CDR3 nucleotides are TGCGCCAGCAGCCAAGTTAATATCCTATCCTACAATGAGCAGTTCTTC.

A few counts support this clone. The chain employs TRBV19 and TRBJ1-1; D unresolved. V dropped 7 bases and J dropped 5 bases, with 14 bases sitting between them. The CDR3 sequence is 13 residues long. CDR1 LNHDA and CDR2 SQIVND come from the germline V gene (reference sequence). CDR3 DNA: TGTGCCAGTACCCAGCGGGGTGTAACTGAAGCTTTCTTT. The encoded protein is CASTQRGVTEAFF.

Of note for this clone: Other DNA sequences from this sample encode an identical CDR3 as well. The chain employs TRBV5-1 and TRBJ2-5, with D hard to call. The CDR3 spans 15 residues. The V end lost 0 bases, the J end lost 1 base, and 10 bases lay between the germline ends. Germline values: CDR1 SGHRS, CDR2 YFSETQ. CDR3 coding DNA: TGCGCCAGCAGCTTGGGGGCAGGCCTCCAAGAGACCCAGTACTTC. It specifies CASSLGAGLQETQYF.

The V gene is TRBV29-1, the J gene TRBJ1-1; D possibly corresponds to TRBD1 (5 bases). CDR1 and CDR2 (germline): SQVTM, ANQGSEA. Trimming pared 7 bases from V and 5 bases from J, leaving 17 bases between. CDR3 length: 13 residues. The CDR3 sequence: CSAKGQGGTEAFF. CDR3 sequence (DNA): TGCAGCGCCAAAGGGCAGGGAGGTACTGAAGCTTTCTTT.

There are a few counts of this clone. The rearrangement joins TRBV6-6 to TRBJ2-6, with 11 bases lining up with TRBD1. The CDR3 totals 19 residues. Germline V gene data show CDR1 as MNHNY and CDR2 as SVGAGI (reference sequence). The J segment lost 1 base and the V segment lost 5 bases, leaving 10 bases of the junction unmatched. The CDR3 spells CASSPSGGQGGSGANVLTF. CDR3 DNA sequence: TGTGCCAGCAGTCCATCGGGGGGACAGGGGGGATCTGGGGCCAACGTCCTGACTTTC.

This chain connects TRBV5-4 to TRBJ2-7; tentative D call: TRBD1 (6 bases). The germline CDR1 and CDR2 sequences are SGHNT and YYREEE (reference sequence). Between the trimmed V and J ends, which lost 4 bases and 0 bases, there was a span of 8 bases. CDR3 length: 13 residues. The CDR3 nucleotides read TGTGCCAGCAGCAGGGACAACTCCTACGAGCAGTACTTC. Protein: CASSRDNSYEQYF.